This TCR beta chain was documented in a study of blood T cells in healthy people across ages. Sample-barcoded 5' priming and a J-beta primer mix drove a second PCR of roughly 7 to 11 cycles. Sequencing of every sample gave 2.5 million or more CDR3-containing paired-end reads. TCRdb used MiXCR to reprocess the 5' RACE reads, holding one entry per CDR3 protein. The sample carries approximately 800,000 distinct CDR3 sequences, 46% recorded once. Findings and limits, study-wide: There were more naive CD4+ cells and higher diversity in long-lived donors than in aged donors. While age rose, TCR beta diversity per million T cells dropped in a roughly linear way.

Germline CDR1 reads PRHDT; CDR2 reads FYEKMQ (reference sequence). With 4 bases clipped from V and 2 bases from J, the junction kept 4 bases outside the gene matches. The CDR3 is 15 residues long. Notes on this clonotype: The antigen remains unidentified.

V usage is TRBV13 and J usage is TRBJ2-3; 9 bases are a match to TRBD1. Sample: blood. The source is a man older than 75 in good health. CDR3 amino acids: CASSSTGGDTDTQYF. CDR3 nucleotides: TGTGCCAGCAGCTCGACAGGGGGTGACACAGATACGCAGTATTTT.